The rows below give T cell receptor beta chains drawn from one sample of a study of regulatory T cells in long-lasting Graves disease. TCRdb re-analysed the multiplex PCR reads in MiXCR, keeping a single row per CDR3 protein. The sample lists 350,000 to 500,000 distinct CDR3 sequences, 12% to 15% seen once, with approximately 19% in the top ten. These sequences were also reported in another study, on T cells in Graves' hyperthyroidism and ophthalmopathy.

This specimen consisted of peripheral blood mononuclear cells (PBMCs), obtained at new diagnosis, from a patient treated with antithyroid drugs. These receptors came from a woman aged 50 to 65 with Graves disease. Both conserved end residues are part of each CDR3. Fields, in order: V gene, CDR3 protein.

>TRBV7-2
CASSLDRASTDTQYF
>TRBV2
CASGTIPTDTQYF
>TRBV12-3/TRBV12-4
CASSSDQRLTYEQYF
>TRBV7-3
CASGLAGVYNEQFF
>TRBV27
CASSPTVDRAPEKLFF
>TRBV6-1
CASSIRTGEADTQYF
>TRBV12-3/TRBV12-4
CASSLSQGSGGYTF
>TRBV6-5
CASSSLSGGHPNIQYF
>TRBV11-2
CASSLGKTSGTGNEQFF
>TRBV28
CASSDTTGNPGNTIYF
>TRBV6-5
CASSYSPYPSGAPLRTDTQYF
>TRBV6-1
CASNPTGQETQYF
>TRBV10-2
CASRATGGENTEAFF
>TRBV4-1
CASSQELGGTSYEQYF
>TRBV4-1
CASSQAGQYTDTQYF
>TRBV5-1
CASSFLPRGWQETQYF
>TRBV2
CTSSGGLAGGTDTQYF
>TRBV6-1
CASSEWKQVQETQYF
>TRBV2
CASSEVSGAGANVLTF
>TRBV11-2
CASRTSVNTGELFF
>TRBV28
CASSLTGGTGTEAFF
>TRBV28
CASMGGAIFSGANVLTF
>TRBV19
CASNAAWDGTDTQYF
>TRBV6-2/TRBV6-3
CASSCPWDSYEQYF
>TRBV12-3/TRBV12-4
CASSRLAGDQETQYF
>TRBV27
CASSLPTSGEQFF
>TRBV28
CATCCGQGAGTGELFF
>TRBV6-1
CASSIAGLAGTQETQYF
>TRBV27
CASSLLQGNTEAFF
>TRBV5-1
CASSFGDSFYNEQFF